This TCR beta chain derives from a study of shared clonotypes between healthy human individuals. Repertoires were generated with immunoSEQ multiplex PCR, while TCRdb's copy carries only in-frame clones and drops some. This sample has around 1,900,000 clones; 90% to 95% occur once, and the top ten carry 1.5% to 2%. The CDR3 is made up of 15 amino acids. Germline CDR1 reads SGHAT; CDR2 reads FQDESV (reference sequence). With V trimmed by 8 bases and J by 2 bases, 8 bases remained unmatched. Naive CD8 isolation took CD45RO-negative cells positively selected for CCR7 and excluded terminally differentiated effector memory CD45RA+ cells.

This TCR was sampled from a man between 18 and 29 years old in good health. Some clones in this sample may be carry-over from other donors' samples. V usage is TRBV11-1 and J usage is TRBJ2-3; 9 bases match TRBD2. Sequenced material: naive CD8+ T cells from PBMCs. This CDR3 reads CASELLAGNTDTQYF. In DNA form, the CDR3 reads TGTGCCAGCGAACTCCTAGCGGGGAACACAGATACGCAGTATTTT.